The present TCR beta chain was sequenced within a study of neurological immune-mediated disorders. V lost 1 base to trimming and J lost 5 bases, with 21 bases between them. The CDR3 runs to 18 residues. The germline V gene has CDR1 SEHNR and CDR2 FQNEAQ (reference sequence). This clonotype was found many times. Antigen unknown. For the unsorted libraries, 2 million PBMCs stored at -80 C served as input. The cDNA was generated through 5'RACE incorporating 10-nucleotide random UMIs. From 15-18 subjects, over 190 million TCR-beta sequences were obtained in each sequencing run. TCRdb recomputed calls from the 5' RACE reads with MiXCR, one row per CDR3 protein. The repertoire holds some 56,000 distinct CDR3 sequences, more than 3.5% seen once, with approximately 5.9% in the top ten. Study findings and constraints: In HTLV-1-associated myelopathy, TCR clonal expansion was greatest, and in multiple sclerosis it was least, below healthy controls.

The TCR was taken from a man aged 55 to 69 with multiple sclerosis. The V gene is TRBV7-9, the J gene TRBJ2-1; possibly TRBD2 for D (6 bases). The sequencing sample was made of PBMCs. The CDR3 loop is CASSLGFWREAKDNEQFF. The CDR3 DNA reads as TGTGCCAGCAGCTTAGGTTTTTGGAGGGAGGCCAAAGACAATGAGCAGTTCTTC.